This T cell receptor beta chain was documented in a study of cytomegalovirus exposure and HLA in healthy donors. Overall study: An earlier analysis found some 120 million unique TCR beta sequences from about 179 million T cells.

This PCR relied on a set of 60 Vbeta primers and 13 Jbeta primers. Produced via immunoSEQ multiplex PCR; TCRdb's table is partial and in-frame only. This table has over 150,000 clones, 65% to 85% appearing once. Germline V gene lookup returns CDR1 MNHEY and CDR2 SVGAGI. The CDR3 sequence is 12 residues long. Trimming removed 6 bases from V and 6 bases from J; junction bases left unmatched: 1. The study's findings and limits: A later analysis showed HLA-associated TCR beta chains outstripping equally common others in clonal expansion. Some TCR beta chains (more than 150 of them) were listed as cytomegalovirus-associated.

Of note for this clone: Its antigen is unknown.

The material sequenced was PBMCs. The J gene is TRBJ2-2, the V gene TRBV6-5; 7 nucleotides agree with TRBD1. The sequence was obtained from a woman between 45 and 65 years old in good health and CMV-seropositive. This CDR3 is CASRTGAGELFF. CDR3 coding DNA: TGTGCCAGCAGAACAGGGGCCGGGGAGCTGTTTTTT.